This T cell receptor beta chain was found in a study of blood T cells in healthy people across ages. Primers used in a second PCR of about 6 to 11 cycles were a sample-barcoded 5' primer and a J-beta primer mix. TCRdb independently ran MiXCR on the 5' RACE reads; one entry per CDR3 protein. The sample shows about 670,000 distinct CDR3 sequences, about 50% of them seen only once. Germline V gene data show CDR1 as DFQATT and CDR2 as SNEGSKA (reference sequence). CDR3 length equals 15 residues. V lost 3 bases to trimming and J lost 4 bases; unmatched junction nucleotides: 6. In this sample, this clonotype turned up a few times.

The gene calls are TRBV20-1 and TRBJ2-2; 9 nucleotides agree with TRBD2. This TCR came from a woman older than 75 in good health. Sequenced: blood. The CDR3 loop reads CSASLAGTGTGELFF. CDR3 nucleotide sequence: TGCAGTGCTAGCCTAGCGGGGACGGGCACCGGGGAGCTGTTTTTT.